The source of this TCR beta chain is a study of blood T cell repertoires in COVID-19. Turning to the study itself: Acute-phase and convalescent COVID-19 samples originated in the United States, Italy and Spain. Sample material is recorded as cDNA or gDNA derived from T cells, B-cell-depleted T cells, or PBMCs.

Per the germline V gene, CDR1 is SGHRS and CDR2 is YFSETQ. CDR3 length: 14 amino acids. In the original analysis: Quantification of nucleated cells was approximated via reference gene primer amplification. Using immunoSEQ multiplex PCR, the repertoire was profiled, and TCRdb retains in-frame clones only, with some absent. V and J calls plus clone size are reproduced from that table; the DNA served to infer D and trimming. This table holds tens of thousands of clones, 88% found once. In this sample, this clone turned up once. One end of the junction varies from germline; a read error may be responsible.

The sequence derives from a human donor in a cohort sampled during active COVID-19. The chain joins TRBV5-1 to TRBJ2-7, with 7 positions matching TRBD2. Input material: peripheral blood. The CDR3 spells CARSLGGGPYEQYF. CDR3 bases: TGCGCCCGCAGCTTGGGGGGGGGTCCCTACGAGCAGTACTTC.